This T cell receptor (beta chain) appears in the sequencing data of a study of regulatory T cells in long-lasting Graves disease. In building TCR beta libraries, iRepertoire HTBI primers were used together with Arm-PCR of CDR3 regions. TCRdb redid the calling of the multiplex PCR reads with MiXCR, one entry per CDR3 protein. The sample holds hundreds of thousands of distinct CDR3 sequences, approximately 15% seen once. Germline V lookup: CDR1 SNHLY, CDR2 FYNNEI. CDR3 length: 14 residues. V was shortened by 9 bases and J by 2 bases, with 14 bases between the two germline ends. Time point described: newly diagnosed GD, antithyroid drugs for less than 3 months. The TCR library was prepared using RNA isolated from PBMCs. This same sample was also part of a study on T cells in Graves' hyperthyroidism and ophthalmopathy.

The input for sequencing was peripheral blood mononuclear cells (PBMCs), taken at new diagnosis, from a patient treated with antithyroid drugs. V usage is TRBV2 and J usage is TRBJ1-3; perhaps TRBD1 as D (6 bases). The source is a woman in her 30s with Graves disease. The chain's CDR3 is CARETGSPGNTIYF. CDR3 DNA sequence: TGTGCCAGAGAGACAGGATCGCCTGGAAACACCATATATTTT.